This TCR beta chain was profiled in a study of cytotoxic CD8 clonotypes in ibrutinib-treated CLL. Turning to the study itself: After treatment lasting a median about twelve months, range 6 to 36, response samples were collected. Study-wide results and limits: An increase in clonality occurred at ibrutinib response, followed by a return toward baseline at progression.

The sequencing depth, 1 in 200,000 to 1 in 1 million T cells, was the target. The repertoire was sequenced with immunoSEQ multiplex PCR; TCRdb's copy has only in-frame clones and lacks some. The sample has 200,000 to 250,000 clones, 70% seen once. This clone was counted once. The antigen is undetermined. The trim removed 5 bases at V and 5 bases at J, leaving 9 bases unmatched. From germline, CDR1 is MDHEN and CDR2 SYDVKM. This CDR3 is 15 amino acids long. J is TRBJ1-5 and V is TRBV28, with 7 bases lining up with TRBD1. The sequence came from a human donor with chronic lymphocytic leukemia. The input for sequencing was PBMCs, taken after 24 months of ibrutinib treatment. The CDR3 region is CASSRQGVGDQPQHF. The CDR3 DNA reads TGTGCCAGCAGTCGACAGGGAGTAGGGGATCAGCCCCAGCATTTT.